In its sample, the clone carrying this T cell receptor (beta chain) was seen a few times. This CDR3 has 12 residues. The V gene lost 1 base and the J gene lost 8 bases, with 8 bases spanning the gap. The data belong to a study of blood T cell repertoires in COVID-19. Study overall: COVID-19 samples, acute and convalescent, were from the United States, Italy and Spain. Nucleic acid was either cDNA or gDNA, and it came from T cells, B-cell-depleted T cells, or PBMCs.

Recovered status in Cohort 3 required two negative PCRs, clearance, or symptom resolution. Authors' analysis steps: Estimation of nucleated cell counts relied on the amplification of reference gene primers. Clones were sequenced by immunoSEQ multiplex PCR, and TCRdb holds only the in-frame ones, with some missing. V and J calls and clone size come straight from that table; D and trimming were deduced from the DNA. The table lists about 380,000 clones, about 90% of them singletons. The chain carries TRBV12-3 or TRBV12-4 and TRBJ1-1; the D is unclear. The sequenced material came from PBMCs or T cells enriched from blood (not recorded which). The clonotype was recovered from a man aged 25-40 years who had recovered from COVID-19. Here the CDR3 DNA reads TGTGCCAGCAGTTTAGGCCCTAGCGAAGCTTTCTTT. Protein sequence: CASSLGPSEAFF.